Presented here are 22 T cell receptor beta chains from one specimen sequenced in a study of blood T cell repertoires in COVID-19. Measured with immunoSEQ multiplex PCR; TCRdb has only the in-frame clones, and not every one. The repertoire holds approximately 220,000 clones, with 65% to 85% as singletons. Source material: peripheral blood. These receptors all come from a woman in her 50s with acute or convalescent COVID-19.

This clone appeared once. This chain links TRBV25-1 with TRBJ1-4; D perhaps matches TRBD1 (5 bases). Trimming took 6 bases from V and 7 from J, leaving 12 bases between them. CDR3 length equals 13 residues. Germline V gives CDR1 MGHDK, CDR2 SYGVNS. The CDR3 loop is CASRPGKSEKLFF. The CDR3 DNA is TGTGCCAGCAGACCAGGGAAGAGTGAAAAACTGTTTTTT.

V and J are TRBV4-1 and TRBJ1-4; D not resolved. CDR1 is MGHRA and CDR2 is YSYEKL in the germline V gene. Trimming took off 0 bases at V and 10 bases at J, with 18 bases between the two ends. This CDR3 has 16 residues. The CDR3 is CASSQDSSRTIGKLFF. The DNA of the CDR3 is TGCGCCAGCAGCCAAGATTCGTCCAGGACTATTGGAAAACTGTTTTTT.

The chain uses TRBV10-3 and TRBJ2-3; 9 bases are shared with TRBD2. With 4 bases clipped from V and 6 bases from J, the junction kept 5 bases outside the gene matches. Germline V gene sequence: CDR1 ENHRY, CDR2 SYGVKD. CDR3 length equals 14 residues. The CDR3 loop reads CAISGGRVGDTQYF. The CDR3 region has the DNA TGTGCCATCAGTGGCGGGAGGGTGGGGGATACGCAGTATTTT.

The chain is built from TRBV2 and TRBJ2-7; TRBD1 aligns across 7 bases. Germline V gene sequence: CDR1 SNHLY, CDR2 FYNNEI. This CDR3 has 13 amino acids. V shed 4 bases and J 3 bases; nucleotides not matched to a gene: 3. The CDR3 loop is CASSGGQSYEQYF. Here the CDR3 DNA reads TGTGCCAGCAGTGGGGGACAGAGCTACGAGCAGTACTTC.

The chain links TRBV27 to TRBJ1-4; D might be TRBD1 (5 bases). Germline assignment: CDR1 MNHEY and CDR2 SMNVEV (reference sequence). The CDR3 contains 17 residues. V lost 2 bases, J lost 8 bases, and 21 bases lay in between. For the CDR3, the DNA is TGTGCCAGCAGTTTAAAGGGGAGGGCCAGGCTGGAGGAAAAACTGTTTTTT. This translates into CASSLKGRARLEEKLFF. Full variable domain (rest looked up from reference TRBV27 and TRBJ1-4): EAQVTQNPRYLITVTGKKLTVTCSQNMNHEYMSWYRQDPGLGLRQIYYSMNVEVTDKGDVPEGYKVSRKEKRNFPLILESPSPNQTSLYFCASSLKGRARLEEKLFFGSGTQLSVL.

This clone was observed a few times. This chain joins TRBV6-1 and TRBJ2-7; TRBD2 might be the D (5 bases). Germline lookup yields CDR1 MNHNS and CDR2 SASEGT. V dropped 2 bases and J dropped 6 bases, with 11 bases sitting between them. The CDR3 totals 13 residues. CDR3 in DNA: TGTGCCAGCAGTGAATTGAGGGTTCTCGAGCAGTACTTC. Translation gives CASSELRVLEQYF.

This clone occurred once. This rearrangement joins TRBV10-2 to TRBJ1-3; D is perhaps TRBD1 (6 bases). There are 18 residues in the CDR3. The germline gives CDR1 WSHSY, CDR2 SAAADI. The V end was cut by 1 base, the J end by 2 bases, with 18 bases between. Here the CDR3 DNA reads TGCGCCAGCAGTGAGTGGGGGCCGAACTCGCGTGCTGGAAACACCATATATTTT. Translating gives CASSEWGPNSRAGNTIYF.

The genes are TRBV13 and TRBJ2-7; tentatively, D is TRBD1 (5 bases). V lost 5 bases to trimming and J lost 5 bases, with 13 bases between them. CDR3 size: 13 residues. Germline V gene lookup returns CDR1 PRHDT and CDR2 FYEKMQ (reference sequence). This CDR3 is CASSLQVRDEQYF. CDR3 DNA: TGTGCCAGCAGCCTACAGGTTAGGGACGAGCAGTACTTC.

Here the CDR3 reads CASSFPTGSYEQYF. CDR3 nucleotides: TGTGCCAGCAGCTTCCCGACAGGGTCCTACGAGCAGTACTTC. V usage is TRBV5-6 and J usage is TRBJ2-7; 7 positions agree with TRBD1. Germline CDR1 and CDR2: SGHDT and YYEEEE. This CDR3 is built from 14 residues. Trimming cost V 2 bases and J 1 base; bases outside gene matches: 3.

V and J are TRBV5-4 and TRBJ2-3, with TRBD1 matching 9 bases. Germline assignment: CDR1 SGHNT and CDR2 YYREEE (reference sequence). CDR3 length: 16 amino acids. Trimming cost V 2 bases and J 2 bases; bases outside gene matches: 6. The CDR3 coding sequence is TGTGCCAGCAGCTTCCCGGGACAGGGTTTCACAGATACGCAGTATTTT. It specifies CASSFPGQGFTDTQYF.

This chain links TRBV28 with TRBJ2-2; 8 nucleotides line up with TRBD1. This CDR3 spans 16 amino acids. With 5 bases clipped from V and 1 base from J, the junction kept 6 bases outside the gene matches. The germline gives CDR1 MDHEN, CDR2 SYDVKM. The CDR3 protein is CASSPRTGKNTGELFF. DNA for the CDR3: TGTGCCAGCAGTCCGAGGACAGGGAAGAACACCGGGGAGCTGTTTTTT.

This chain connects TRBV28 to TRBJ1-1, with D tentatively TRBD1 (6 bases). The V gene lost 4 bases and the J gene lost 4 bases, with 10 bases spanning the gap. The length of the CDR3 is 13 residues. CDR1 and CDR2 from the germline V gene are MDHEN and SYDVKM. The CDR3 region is CASSYRVGTEAFF. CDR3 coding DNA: TGTGCCAGCAGTTACAGGGTCGGCACTGAAGCTTTCTTT.

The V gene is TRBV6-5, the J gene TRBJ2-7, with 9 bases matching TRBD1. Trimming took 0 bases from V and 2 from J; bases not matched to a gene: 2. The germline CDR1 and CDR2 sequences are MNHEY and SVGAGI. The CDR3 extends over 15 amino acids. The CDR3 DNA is TGTGCCAGCAGTTACTCAGGGACAGGGACCTACGAGCAGTACTTC. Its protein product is CASSYSGTGTYEQYF.

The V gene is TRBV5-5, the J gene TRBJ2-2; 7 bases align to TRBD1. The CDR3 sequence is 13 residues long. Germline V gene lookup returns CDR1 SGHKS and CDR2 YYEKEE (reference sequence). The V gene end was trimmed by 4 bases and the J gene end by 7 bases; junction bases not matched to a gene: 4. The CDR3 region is CASSLGGLGELFF. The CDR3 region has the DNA TGTGCCAGCAGCCTAGGGGGCCTCGGGGAGCTGTTTTTT.

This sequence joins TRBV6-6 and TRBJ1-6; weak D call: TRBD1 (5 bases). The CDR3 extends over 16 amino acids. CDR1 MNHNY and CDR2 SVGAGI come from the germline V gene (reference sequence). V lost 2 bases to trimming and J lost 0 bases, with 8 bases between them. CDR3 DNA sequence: TGTGCCAGCAGTTACATTGACAGCTCCTATAATTCACCCCTCCACTTT. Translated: CASSYIDSSYNSPLHF.

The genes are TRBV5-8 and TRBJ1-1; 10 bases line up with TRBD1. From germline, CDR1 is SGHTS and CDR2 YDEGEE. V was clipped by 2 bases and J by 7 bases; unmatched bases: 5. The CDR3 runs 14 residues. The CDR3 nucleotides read TGTGCCAGCAGCTTACTTAGGGACAGGGGTGAAGCTTTCTTT. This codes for CASSLLRDRGEAFF.

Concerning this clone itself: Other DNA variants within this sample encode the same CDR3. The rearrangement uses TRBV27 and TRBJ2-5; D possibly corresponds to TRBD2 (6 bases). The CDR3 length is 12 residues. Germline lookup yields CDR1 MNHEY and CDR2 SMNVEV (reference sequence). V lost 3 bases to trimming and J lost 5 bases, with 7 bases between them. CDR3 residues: CASSFGGETQYF. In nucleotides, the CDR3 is TGTGCCAGCAGTTTTGGAGGGGAGACCCAGTACTTC.

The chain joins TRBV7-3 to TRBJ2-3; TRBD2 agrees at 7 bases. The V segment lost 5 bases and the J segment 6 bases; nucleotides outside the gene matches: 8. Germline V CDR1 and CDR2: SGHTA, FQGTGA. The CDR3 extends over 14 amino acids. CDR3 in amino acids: CASSPSGGVDTQYF. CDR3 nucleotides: TGTGCCAGCAGCCCTAGTGGGGGGGTGGATACGCAGTATTTT.

DNA for the CDR3: TGTGCCAGCAGCTTTGGGGGAGGTCGGGGCACCGGGGAGCTGTTTTTT. As protein: CASSFGGGRGTGELFF. The chain carries TRBV5-4 and TRBJ2-2; maybe TRBD2 (6 bases). The CDR3 contains 16 residues. V was shortened by 2 bases and J by 4 bases, with 15 bases between the two germline ends. CDR1 and CDR2 (germline): SGHNT, YYREEE (reference sequence).

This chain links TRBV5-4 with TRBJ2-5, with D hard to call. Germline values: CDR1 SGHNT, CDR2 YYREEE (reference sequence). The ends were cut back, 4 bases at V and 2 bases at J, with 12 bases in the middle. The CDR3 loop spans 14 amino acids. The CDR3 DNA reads TGTGCCAGCAGCCTCGGGTTTTCTCAAGAGACCCAGTACTTC. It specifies CASSLGFSQETQYF.

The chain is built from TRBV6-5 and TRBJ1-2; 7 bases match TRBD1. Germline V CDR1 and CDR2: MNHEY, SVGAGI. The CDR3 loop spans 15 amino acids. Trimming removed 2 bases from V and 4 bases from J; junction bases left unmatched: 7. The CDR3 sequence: CASSYKGAGGYGYTF. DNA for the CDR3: TGTGCCAGCAGTTACAAGGGGGCTGGGGGCTATGGCTACACCTTC.

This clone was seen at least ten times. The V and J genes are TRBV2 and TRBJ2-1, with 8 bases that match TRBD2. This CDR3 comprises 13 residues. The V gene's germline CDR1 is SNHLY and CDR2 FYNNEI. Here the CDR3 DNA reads TGTGCAAGTACTAGCGGCCCCTCGGGTGAGCAGTTCTTC. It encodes CASTSGPSGEQFF. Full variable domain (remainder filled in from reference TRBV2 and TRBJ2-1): EPEVTQTPSHQVTQMGQEVILRCVPISNHLYFYWYRQILGQKVEFLVSFYNNEISEKSEIFDDQFSVERPDGSNFTLKIRSTKLEDSAMYFCASTSGPSGEQFFGPGTRLTVL.